A selection of T cell receptor beta chains follows, all from one sample in a study of blood T cell repertoires in COVID-19. Method: immunoSEQ multiplex PCR; TCRdb's copy keeps in-frame clones and lacks some. In the table there are roughly 190,000 clones, 80% of which are singletons. Specimen: peripheral blood. Receptors originate from a man aged 60-69 years with acute or convalescent COVID-19. CDR3s include the opening cysteine and the closing phenylalanine or tryptophan. A D gene is named only where the DNA matches it firmly. Clone size is given for some rows only: seen once, a few or many times, or a class if the clone is expanded.

J	size	D	V	CDR3	DNA
TRBJ1-1	many	TRBD1	TRBV7-9	CASNRLGTGNTEAFF	TGTGCCAGCAATCGACTCGGGACAGGGAACACTGAAGCTTTCTTT
TRBJ2-6	-	-	TRBV27	CASSYRVGANVLTF	TGTGCCAGCAGTTACAGGGTTGGGGCCAACGTCCTGACTTTC
TRBJ1-2	once	TRBD1	TRBV7-9	CASSSRTGERGYTF	TGTGCCAGCAGCTCAAGGACAGGGGAGCGTGGCTACACCTTC
TRBJ1-1	-	-	TRBV7-8	CASSTYSSNTEAFF	TGTGCCAGCAGCACCTACAGCTCGAACACTGAAGCTTTCTTT
TRBJ2-3	-	TRBD2	TRBV18	CASSPEAGAKDTQYF	TGTGCCAGCTCACCAGAAGCGGGAGCTAAAGATACGCAGTATTTT
TRBJ2-1	-	TRBD2	TRBV4-1	CASSQGLAGGEQFF	TGCGCCAGCAGCCAAGGACTAGCGGGAGGTGAGCAGTTCTTC
TRBJ2-4	-	TRBD2	TRBV10-3	CAISEGRTSGVGIQYF	TGTGCCATCAGTGAAGGGAGGACTAGCGGGGTGGGCATTCAGTACTTC
TRBJ2-5	-	TRBD2	TRBV3-1/TRBV3-2	CASSQDLAGAGYQETQYF	TGTGCCAGCAGCCAAGACCTAGCGGGAGCCGGGTACCAAGAGACCCAGTACTTC
TRBJ2-7	once	-	TRBV13	CASSLGYDEQYF	TGTGCCAGCAGCTTAGGCTATGACGAGCAGTACTTC
TRBJ2-3	-	-	TRBV9	CASTPAGRTDTQYF	TGTGCCAGCACCCCGGCGGGGCGCACAGATACGCAGTATTTT
TRBJ2-3	-	-	TRBV7-6	CASSRGGYTDTQYF	TGTGCCAGCAGTCGAGGGGGTTACACAGATACGCAGTATTTT
TRBJ2-3	-	TRBD2	TRBV3-1/TRBV3-2	CASSHPGPGRGLDTQYF	TGTGCCAGCTCCCACCCGGGCCCCGGGAGGGGATTGGATACGCAGTATTTT
TRBJ1-4	-	-	TRBV4-3	CASSQAGSVNEKLFF	TGCGCCAGCAGCCAAGCCGGGTCCGTGAATGAAAAACTGTTTTTT
TRBJ1-1	-	-	TRBV7-3	CASSFSPRQEAFF	TGTGCCAGCAGCTTTTCCCCGAGACAGGAAGCTTTCTTT
TRBJ2-5	-	TRBD2	TRBV12-3/TRBV12-4	CASSFGGGAQYF	TGTGCCAGCAGTTTCGGCGGGGGGGCCCAGTACTTC
TRBJ2-1	-	TRBD2	TRBV5-1	CASSAGGAYNEQFF	TGCGCCAGCAGCGCCGGGGGGGCCTACAATGAGCAGTTCTTC
TRBJ2-7	few	-	TRBV11-2	CASSKTGTNTYEQYF	TGTGCCAGCAGTAAAACCGGGACAAACACATACGAGCAGTACTTC
TRBJ2-1	few	TRBD2	TRBV9	CASSSVGLADNEQFF	TGTGCCAGCAGCTCGGTGGGACTAGCGGACAATGAGCAGTTCTTC
TRBJ2-2	once	-	TRBV12-3/TRBV12-4	CASSRQATGELFF	TGTGCCAGCAGTCGACAGGCCACCGGGGAGCTGTTTTTT
TRBJ1-2	-	TRBD1	TRBV6-6	CASSYSGGQGARGYTF	TGTGCCAGCAGTTACTCTGGCGGACAGGGGGCGCGAGGCTACACCTTC
TRBJ1-2	-	-	TRBV6-5	CAIRGGGNYGYTF	TGTGCCATCCGGGGCGGGGGGAACTATGGCTACACCTTC
TRBJ1-5	-	TRBD1	TRBV5-6	CASSLWTGEQPQHF	TGTGCCAGCAGCTTGTGGACAGGGGAACAGCCCCAGCATTTT
TRBJ1-1	-	TRBD1	TRBV11-3	CASSPGTGRSTEAFF	TGTGCCAGCAGCCCGGGGACAGGGAGGAGCACTGAAGCTTTCTTT
TRBJ1-1	-	-	TRBV11-2	CASSFDWNTEAFF	TGTGCCAGCAGCTTTGACTGGAACACTGAAGCTTTCTTT
TRBJ1-2	few	TRBD1	TRBV7-3	CASSPDRESGYTF	TGTGCCAGCAGCCCGGACAGGGAGAGCGGCTACACCTTC
TRBJ2-5	-	TRBD2	TRBV5-1	CASSLGLAGPETQYF	TGCGCCAGCAGCCTGGGACTAGCGGGACCTGAGACCCAGTACTTC
TRBJ2-3	-	TRBD2	TRBV7-2	CASSPRTSGGESDTQYF	TGTGCCAGCAGCCCCCGGACTAGCGGGGGGGAATCAGATACGCAGTATTTT
TRBJ1-1	once	-	TRBV4-3	CASSQATVNTEAFF	TGCGCCAGCAGCCAAGCGACAGTCAACACTGAAGCTTTCTTT
TRBJ2-1	-	-	TRBV6-5	CASRTLLGMFEQFF	TGTGCCAGCAGAACCCTGCTAGGTATGTTTGAGCAGTTCTTC
TRBJ2-5	-	-	TRBV20-1	CSASYRAPQETQYF	TGCAGTGCTAGTTACAGGGCCCCACAAGAGACCCAGTACTTC
TRBJ2-7	-	-	TRBV28	CASSFSLTYEQYF	TGTGCCAGCAGTTTTAGCCTAACCTACGAGCAGTACTTC
TRBJ2-1	once	-	TRBV4-3	CASSLSRDTYNEQFF	TGCGCCAGCAGCCTATCCCGGGACACCTACAATGAGCAGTTCTTC
TRBJ2-7	-	-	TRBV7-3	CASSSPFSYEQYF	TGTGCCAGCAGCTCCCCCTTCTCCTACGAGCAGTACTTC
TRBJ1-3	few	TRBD1	TRBV5-1	CASSTQTGGMAGNTIYF	TGCGCCAGCAGCACACAGACAGGGGGCATGGCTGGAAACACCATATATTTT
TRBJ1-2	-	-	TRBV19	CASSIRLQGSGYGYTF	TGTGCCAGTAGTATTCGCCTACAGGGTTCGGGGTATGGCTACACCTTC
TRBJ2-7	-	-	TRBV27	CASSSPRTEGYARHGSYEQYF	TGTGCCAGCAGTTCTCCCCGGACAGAAGGATACGCCCGCCATGGATCCTACGAGCAGTACTTC
TRBJ1-5	-	TRBD1	TRBV6-5	CASKPGQGHQPQHF	TGTGCCAGCAAACCGGGACAGGGTCACCAGCCCCAGCATTTT
TRBJ1-2	few	-	TRBV4-1	CASSQERYGYTF	TGCGCCAGCAGCCAAGAACGGTATGGCTACACCTTC
TRBJ1-1	-	-	TRBV7-3	CASSFAGGDGYTEAFF	TGTGCCAGCAGCTTCGCGGGAGGGGATGGGTACACTGAAGCTTTCTTT
TRBJ2-7	-	TRBD1	TRBV15	CATSEGAYEQYF	TGTGCCACCAGCGAGGGGGCGTACGAGCAGTACTTC
TRBJ1-2	-	-	TRBV5-1	CASAPGSNMINYGYTF	TGCGCCAGCGCCCCGGGATCCAACATGATTAACTATGGCTACACCTTC
TRBJ2-3	-	TRBD2	TRBV2	CASRPGIAGGGTQYF	TGTGCCAGCCGCCCCGGGATAGCGGGAGGGGGTACGCAGTATTTT